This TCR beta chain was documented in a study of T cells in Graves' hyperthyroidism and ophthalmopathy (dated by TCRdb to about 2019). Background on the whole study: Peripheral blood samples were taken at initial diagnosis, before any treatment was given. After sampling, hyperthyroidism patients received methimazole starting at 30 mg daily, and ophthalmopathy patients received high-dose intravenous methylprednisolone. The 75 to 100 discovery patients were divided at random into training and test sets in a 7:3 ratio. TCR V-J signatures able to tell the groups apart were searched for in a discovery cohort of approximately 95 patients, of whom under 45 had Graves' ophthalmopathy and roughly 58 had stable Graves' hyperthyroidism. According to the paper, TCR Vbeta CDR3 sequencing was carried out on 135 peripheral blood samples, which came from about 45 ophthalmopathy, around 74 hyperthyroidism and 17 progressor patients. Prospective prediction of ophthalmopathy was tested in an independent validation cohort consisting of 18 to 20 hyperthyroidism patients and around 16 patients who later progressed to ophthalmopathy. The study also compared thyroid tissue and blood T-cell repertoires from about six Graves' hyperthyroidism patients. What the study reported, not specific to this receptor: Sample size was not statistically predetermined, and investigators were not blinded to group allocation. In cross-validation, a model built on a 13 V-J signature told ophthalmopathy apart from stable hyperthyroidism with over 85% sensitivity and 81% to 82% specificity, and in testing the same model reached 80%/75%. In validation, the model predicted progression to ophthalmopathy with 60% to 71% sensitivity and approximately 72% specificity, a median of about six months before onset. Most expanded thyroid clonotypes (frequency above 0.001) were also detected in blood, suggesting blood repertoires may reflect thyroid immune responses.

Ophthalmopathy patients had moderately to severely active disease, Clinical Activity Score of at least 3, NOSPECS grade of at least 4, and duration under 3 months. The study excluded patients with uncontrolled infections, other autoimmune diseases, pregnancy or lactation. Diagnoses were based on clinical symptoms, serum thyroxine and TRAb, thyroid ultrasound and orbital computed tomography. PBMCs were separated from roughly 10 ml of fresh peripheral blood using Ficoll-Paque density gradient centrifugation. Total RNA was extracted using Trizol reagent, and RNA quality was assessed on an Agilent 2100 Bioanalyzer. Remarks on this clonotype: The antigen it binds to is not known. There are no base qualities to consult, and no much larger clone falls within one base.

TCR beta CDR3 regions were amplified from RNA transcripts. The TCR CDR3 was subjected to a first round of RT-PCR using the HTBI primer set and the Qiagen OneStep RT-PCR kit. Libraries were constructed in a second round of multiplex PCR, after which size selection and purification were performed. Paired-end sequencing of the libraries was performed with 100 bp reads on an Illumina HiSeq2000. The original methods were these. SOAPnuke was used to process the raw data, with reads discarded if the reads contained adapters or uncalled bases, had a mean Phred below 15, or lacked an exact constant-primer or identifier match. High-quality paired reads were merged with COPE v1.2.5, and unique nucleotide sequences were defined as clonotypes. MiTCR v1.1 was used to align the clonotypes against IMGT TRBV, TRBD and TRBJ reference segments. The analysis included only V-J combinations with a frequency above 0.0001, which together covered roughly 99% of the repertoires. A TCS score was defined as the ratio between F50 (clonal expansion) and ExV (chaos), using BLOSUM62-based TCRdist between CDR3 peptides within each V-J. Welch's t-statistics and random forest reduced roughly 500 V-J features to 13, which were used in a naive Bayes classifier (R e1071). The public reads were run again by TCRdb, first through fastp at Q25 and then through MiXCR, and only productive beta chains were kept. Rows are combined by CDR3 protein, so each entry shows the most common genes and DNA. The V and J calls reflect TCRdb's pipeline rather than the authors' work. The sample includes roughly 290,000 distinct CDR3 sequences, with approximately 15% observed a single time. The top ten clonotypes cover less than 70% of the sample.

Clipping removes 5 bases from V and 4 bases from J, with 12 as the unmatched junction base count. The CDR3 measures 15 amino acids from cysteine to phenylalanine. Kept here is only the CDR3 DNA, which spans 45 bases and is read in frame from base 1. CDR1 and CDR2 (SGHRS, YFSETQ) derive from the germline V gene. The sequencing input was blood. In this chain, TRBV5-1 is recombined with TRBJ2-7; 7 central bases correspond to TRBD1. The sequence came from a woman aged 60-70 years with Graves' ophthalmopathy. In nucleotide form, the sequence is TGCGCCAGCAGTCAGACGGGACAGACCAGTTACGAGCAGTACTTC. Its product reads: CASSQTGQTSYEQYF.